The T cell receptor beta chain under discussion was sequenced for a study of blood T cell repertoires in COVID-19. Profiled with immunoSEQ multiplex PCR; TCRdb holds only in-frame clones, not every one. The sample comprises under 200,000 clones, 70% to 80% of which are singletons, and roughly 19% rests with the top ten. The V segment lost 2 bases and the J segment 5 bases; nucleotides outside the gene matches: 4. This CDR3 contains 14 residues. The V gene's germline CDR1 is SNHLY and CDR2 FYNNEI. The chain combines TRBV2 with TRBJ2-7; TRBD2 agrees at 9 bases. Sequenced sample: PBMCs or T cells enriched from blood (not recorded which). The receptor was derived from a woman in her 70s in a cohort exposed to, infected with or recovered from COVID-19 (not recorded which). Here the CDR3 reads CASSERGTSNEQYF. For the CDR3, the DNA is TGTGCCAGCAGTGAACGTGGGACTAGCAACGAGCAGTACTTC.